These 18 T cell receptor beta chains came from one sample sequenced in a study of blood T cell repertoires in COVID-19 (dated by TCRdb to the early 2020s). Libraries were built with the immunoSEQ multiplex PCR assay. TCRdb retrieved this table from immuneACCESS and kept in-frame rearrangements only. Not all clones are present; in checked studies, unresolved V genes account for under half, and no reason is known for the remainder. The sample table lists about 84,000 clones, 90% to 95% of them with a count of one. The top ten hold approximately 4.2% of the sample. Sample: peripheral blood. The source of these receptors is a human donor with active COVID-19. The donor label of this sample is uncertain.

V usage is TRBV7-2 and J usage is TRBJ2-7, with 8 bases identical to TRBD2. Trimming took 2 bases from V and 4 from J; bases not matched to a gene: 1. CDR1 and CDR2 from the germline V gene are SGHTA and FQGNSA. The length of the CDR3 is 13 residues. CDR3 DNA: TGTGCCAGCAGCTTAACTAGCGGTTACGAGCAGTACTTC. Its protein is CASSLTSGYEQYF.

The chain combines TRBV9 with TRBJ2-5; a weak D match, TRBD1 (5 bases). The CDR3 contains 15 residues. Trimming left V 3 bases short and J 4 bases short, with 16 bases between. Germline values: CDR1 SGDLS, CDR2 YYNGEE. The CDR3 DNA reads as TGTGCCAGCAGCGCGTCACAGGTTGAAGGAGAGACCCAGTACTTC. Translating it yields CASSASQVEGETQYF.

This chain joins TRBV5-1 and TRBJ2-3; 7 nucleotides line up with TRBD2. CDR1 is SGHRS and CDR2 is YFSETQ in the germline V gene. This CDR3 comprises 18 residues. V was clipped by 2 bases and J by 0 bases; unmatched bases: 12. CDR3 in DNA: TGCGCCAGCAGCTTTCCGCTAGCGGTGCTACCTAGCACAGATACGCAGTATTTT. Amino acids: CASSFPLAVLPSTDTQYF. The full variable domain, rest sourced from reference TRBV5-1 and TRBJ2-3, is KAGVTQTPRYLIKTRGQQVTLSCSPISGHRSVSWYQQTPGQGLQFLFEYFSETQRNKGNFPGRFSGRQFSNSRSEMNVSTLELGDSALYLCASSFPLAVLPSTDTQYFGPGTRLTVL.

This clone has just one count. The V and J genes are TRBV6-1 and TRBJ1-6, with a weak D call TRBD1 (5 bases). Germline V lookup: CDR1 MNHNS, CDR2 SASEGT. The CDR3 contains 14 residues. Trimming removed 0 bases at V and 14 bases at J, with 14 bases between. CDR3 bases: TGTGCCAGCAGTGAAGCGCATGGGGCGGGGGCCCTCCACTTT. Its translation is CASSEAHGAGALHF.

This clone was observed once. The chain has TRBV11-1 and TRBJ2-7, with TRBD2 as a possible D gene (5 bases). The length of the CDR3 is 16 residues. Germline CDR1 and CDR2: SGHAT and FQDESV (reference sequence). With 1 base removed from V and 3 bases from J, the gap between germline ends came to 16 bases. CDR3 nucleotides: TGTGCCAGCAGCTTAGGTGGAGGAGGCGGAGTCTACGAGCAGTACTTC. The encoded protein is CASSLGGGGGVYEQYF.

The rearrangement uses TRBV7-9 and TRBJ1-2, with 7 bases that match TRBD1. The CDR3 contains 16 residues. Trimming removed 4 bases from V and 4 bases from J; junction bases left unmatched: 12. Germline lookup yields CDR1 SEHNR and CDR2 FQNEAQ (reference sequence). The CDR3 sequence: CASSSTGGQRSYGYTF. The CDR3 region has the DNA TGTGCCAGCAGCTCCACTGGGGGACAGAGAAGCTATGGCTACACCTTC.

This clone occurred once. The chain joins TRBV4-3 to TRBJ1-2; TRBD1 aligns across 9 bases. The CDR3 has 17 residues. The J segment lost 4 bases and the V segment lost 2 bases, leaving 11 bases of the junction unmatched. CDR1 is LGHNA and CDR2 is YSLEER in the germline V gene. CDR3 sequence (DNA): TGCGCCAGCAGCCAAAACACAGGGGGCGGGACAGCCTATGGCTACACCTTC. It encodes CASSQNTGGGTAYGYTF.

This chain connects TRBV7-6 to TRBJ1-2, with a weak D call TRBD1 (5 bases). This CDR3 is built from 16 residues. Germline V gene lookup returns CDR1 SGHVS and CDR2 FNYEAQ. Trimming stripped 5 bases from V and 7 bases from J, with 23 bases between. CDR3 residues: CASSPASKGIGPGYTF. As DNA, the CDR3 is TGTGCCAGCAGCCCCGCCTCGAAGGGGATCGGGCCTGGCTACACCTTC. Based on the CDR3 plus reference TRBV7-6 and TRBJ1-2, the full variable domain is GAGVSQSPRYKVTKRGQDVALRCDPISGHVSLYWYRQALGQGPEFLTYFNYEAQQDKSGLPNDRFSAERPEGSISTLTIQRTEQRDSAMYRCASSPASKGIGPGYTFGSGTRLTVV.

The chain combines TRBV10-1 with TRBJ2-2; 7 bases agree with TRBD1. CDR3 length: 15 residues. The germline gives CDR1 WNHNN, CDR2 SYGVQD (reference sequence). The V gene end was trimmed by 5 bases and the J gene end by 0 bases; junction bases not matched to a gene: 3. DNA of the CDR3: TGCGCCAGCAGTCGGGACAGCTCGAACACCGGGGAGCTGTTTTTT. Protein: CASSRDSSNTGELFF.

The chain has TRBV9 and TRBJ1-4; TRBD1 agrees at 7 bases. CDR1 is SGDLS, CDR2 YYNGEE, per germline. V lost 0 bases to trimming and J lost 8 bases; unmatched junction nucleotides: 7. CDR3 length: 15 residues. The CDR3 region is CASSVEETGREKLFF. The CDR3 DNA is TGTGCCAGCAGCGTAGAGGAGACAGGGCGAGAAAAACTGTTTTTT.

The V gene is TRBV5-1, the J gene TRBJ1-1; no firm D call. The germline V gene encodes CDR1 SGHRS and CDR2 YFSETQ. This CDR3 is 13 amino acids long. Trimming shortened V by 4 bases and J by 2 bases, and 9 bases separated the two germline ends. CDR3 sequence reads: CASSLDKNTEAFF. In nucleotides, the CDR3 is TGCGCCAGCAGCCTTGACAAAAACACTGAAGCTTTCTTT. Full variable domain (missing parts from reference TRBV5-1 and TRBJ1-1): KAGVTQTPRYLIKTRGQQVTLSCSPISGHRSVSWYQQTPGQGLQFLFEYFSETQRNKGNFPGRFSGRQFSNSRSEMNVSTLELGDSALYLCASSLDKNTEAFFGQGTRLTVV.

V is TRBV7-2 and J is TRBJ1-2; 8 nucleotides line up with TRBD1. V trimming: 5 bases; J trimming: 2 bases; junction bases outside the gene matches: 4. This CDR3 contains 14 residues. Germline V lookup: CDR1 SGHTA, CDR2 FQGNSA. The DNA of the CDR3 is TGTGCCAGCAGCGCAGGGGGCGCGAACTATGGCTACACCTTC. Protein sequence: CASSAGGANYGYTF. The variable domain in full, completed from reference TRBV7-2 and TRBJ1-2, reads GAGVSQSPSNKVTEKGKDVELRCDPISGHTALYWYRQSLGQGLEFLIYFQGNSAPDKSGLPSDRFSAERTGGSVSTLTIQRTQQEDSAVYLCASSAGGANYGYTFGSGTRLTVV.

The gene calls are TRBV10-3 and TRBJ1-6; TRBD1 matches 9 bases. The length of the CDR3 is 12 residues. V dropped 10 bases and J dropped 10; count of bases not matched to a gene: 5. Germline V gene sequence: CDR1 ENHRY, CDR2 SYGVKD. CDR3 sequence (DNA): TGTGCCACCGGGACAGGGATCTCACCCCTCCACTTT. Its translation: CATGTGISPLHF.

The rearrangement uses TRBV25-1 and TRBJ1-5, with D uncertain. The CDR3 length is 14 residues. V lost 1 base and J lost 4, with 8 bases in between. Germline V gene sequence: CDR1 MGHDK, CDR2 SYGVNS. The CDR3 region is CASSESGVNQPQHF. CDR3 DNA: TGTGCCAGCAGTGAATCGGGAGTGAATCAGCCCCAGCATTTT. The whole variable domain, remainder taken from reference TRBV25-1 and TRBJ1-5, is EADIYQTPRYLVIGTGKKITLECSQTMGHDKMYWYQQDPGMELHLIHYSYGVNSTEKGDLSSESTVSRIRTEHFPLTLESARPSHTSQYLCASSESGVNQPQHFGDGTRLSIL.

The CDR3 reads CASSSPSGINEQYF. The CDR3 DNA is TGTGCCAGCAGCTCCCCCAGCGGGATCAACGAGCAGTACTTC. The rearrangement joins TRBV7-2 to TRBJ2-7, with 7 bases aligning to TRBD2. The CDR3 sequence is 14 residues long. The V and J ends lost 4 bases and 5 bases, in that order; junction bases with no gene match: 8. The V gene's germline CDR1 is SGHTA and CDR2 FQGNSA.

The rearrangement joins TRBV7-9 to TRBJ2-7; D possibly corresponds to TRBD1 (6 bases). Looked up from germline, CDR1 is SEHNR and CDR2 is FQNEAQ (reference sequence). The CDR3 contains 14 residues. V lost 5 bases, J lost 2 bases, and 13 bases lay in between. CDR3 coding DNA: TGTGCCAGCAGCCCGACAGGTTCCCCCTACGAGCAGTACTTC. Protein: CASSPTGSPYEQYF.

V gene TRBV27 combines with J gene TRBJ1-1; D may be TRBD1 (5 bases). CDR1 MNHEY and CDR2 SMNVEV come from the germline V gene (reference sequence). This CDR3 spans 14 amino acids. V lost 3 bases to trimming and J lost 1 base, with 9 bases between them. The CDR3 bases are TGTGCCAGCAGTTTTGGACAAACGAACACTGAAGCTTTCTTT. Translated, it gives CASSFGQTNTEAFF.

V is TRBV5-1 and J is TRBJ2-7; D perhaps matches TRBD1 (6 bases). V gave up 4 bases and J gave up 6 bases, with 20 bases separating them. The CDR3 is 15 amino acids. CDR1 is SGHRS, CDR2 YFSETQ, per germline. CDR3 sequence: CASSPRGRGEGEQYF. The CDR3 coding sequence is TGCGCCAGCAGCCCGAGAGGCAGGGGCGAGGGCGAGCAGTACTTC.